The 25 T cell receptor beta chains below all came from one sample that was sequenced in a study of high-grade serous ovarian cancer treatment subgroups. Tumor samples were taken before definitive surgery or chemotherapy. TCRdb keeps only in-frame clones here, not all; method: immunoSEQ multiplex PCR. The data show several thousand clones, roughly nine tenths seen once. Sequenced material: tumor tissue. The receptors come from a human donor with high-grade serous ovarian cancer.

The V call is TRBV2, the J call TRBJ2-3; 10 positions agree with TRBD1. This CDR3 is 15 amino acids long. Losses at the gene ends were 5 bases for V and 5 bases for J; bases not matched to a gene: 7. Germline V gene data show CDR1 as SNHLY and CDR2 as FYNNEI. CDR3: CASSSGQGVGDTQYF. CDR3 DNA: TGTGCCAGCAGTTCTGGACAGGGGGTAGGAGATACGCAGTATTTT.

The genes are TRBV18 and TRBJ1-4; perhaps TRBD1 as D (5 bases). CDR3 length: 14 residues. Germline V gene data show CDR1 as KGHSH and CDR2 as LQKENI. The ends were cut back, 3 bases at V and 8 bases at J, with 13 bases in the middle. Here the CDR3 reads CASSPAREGEKLFF. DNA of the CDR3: TGTGCCAGCTCACCTGCAAGGGAGGGGGAAAAACTGTTTTTT. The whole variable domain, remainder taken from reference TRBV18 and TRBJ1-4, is NAGVMQNPRHLVRRRGQEARLRCSPMKGHSHVYWYRQLPEEGLKFMVYLQKENIIDESGMPKERFSAEFPKEGPSILRIQQVVRGDSAAYFCASSPAREGEKLFFGSGTQLSVL.

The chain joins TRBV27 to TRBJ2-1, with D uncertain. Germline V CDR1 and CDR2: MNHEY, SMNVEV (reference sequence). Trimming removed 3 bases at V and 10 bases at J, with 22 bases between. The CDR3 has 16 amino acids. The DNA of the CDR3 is TGTGCCAGCAGTTTGTTCCCCCCGGGTAAGGTACCGGAGCAGTTCTTC. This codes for CASSLFPPGKVPEQFF.

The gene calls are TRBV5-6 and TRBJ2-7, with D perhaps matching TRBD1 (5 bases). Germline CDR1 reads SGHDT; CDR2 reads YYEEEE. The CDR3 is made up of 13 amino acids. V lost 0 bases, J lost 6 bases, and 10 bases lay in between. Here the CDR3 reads CASSLERGGEQYF. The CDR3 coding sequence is TGTGCCAGCAGCTTGGAAAGGGGCGGCGAGCAGTACTTC.

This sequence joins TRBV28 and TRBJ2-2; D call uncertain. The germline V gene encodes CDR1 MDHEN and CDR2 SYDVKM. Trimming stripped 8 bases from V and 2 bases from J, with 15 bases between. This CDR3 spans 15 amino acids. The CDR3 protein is CASYPLSYNTGELFF. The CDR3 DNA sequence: TGTGCCAGCTACCCCCTGAGCTACAACACCGGGGAGCTGTTTTTT.

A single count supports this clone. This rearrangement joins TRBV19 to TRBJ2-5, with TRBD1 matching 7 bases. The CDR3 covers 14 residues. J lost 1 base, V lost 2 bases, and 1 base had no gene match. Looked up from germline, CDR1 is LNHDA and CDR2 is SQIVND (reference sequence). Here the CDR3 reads CASSIQGVQETQYF. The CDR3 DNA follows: TGTGCCAGTAGTATACAGGGGGTCCAAGAGACCCAGTACTTC.

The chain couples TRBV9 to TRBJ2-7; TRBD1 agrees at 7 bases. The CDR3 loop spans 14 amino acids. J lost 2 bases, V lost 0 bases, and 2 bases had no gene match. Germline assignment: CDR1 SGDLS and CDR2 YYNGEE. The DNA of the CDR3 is TGTGCCAGCAGCGTAGACAGGGGACCCTACGAGCAGTACTTC. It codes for CASSVDRGPYEQYF. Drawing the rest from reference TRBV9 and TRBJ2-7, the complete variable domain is DSGVTQTPKHLITATGQRVTLRCSPRSGDLSVYWYQQSLDQGLQFLIQYYNGEERAKGNILERFSAQQFPDLHSELNLSSLELGDSALYFCASSVDRGPYEQYFGPGTRLTVT.

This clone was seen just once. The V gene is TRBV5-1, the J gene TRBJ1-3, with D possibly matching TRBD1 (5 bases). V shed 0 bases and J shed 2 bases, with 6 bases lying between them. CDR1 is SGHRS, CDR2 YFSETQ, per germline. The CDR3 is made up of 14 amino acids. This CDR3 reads CASSLGQTGNTIYF. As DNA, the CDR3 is TGCGCCAGCAGCTTGGGACAGACTGGAAACACCATATATTTT.

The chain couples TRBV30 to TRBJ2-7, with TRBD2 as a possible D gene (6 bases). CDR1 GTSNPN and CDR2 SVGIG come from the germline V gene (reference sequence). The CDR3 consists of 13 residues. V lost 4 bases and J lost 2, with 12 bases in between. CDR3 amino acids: CAWIKWGAYEQYF. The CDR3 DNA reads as TGTGCCTGGATTAAATGGGGGGCCTACGAGCAGTACTTC. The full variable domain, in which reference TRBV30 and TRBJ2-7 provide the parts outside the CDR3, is SQTIHQWPATLVQPVGSPLSLECTVEGTSNPNLYWYRQAAGRGLQLLFYSVGIGQISSEVPQNLSASRPQDRQFILSSKKLLLSDSGFYLCAWIKWGAYEQYFGPGTRLTVT.

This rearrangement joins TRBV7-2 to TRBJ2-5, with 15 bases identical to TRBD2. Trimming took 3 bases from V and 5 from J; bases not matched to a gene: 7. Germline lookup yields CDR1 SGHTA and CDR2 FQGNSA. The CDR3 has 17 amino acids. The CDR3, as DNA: TGTGCCAGCAGCTTGTGGACTAGCGGGGGGGCTGTGGAGACCCAGTACTTC. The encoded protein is CASSLWTSGGAVETQYF.

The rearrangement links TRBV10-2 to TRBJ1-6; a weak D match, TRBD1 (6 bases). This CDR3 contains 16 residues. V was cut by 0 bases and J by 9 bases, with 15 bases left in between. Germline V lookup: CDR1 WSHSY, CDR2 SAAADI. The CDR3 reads CASSESGVGGGSPLHF. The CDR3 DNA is TGCGCCAGCAGTGAGTCGGGAGTCGGGGGCGGTTCACCCCTCCACTTT.

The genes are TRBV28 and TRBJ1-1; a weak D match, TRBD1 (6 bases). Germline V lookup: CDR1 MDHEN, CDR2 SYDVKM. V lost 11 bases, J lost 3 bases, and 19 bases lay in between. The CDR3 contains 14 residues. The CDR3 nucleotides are TGTGCCCCCGGGGACGGGACATCCTACACTGAAGCTTTCTTT. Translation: CAPGDGTSYTEAFF. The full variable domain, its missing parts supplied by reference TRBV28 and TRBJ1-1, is DVKVTQSSRYLVKRTGEKVFLECVQDMDHENMFWYRQDPGLGLRLIYFSYDVKMKEKGDIPEGYSVSREKKERFSLILESASTNQTSMYLCAPGDGTSYTEAFFGQGTRLTVV.

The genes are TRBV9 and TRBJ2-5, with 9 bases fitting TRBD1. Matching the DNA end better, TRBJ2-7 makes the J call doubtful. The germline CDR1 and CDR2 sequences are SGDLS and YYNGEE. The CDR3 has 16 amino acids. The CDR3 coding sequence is TGTGCCAGCAGCCCGACGGACAGGGGAAGGTCCTACGAGCAGTACTTC. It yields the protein CASSPTDRGRSYEQYF.

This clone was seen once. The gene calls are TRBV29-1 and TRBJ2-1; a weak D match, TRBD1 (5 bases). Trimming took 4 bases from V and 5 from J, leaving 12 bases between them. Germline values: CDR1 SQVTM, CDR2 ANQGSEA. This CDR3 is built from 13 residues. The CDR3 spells CSVGDSRHNEQFF. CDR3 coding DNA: TGCAGCGTTGGTGACAGCAGACACAATGAGCAGTTCTTC.

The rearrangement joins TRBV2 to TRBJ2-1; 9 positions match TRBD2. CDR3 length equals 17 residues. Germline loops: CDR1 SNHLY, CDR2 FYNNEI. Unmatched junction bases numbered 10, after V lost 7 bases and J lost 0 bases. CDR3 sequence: CASMASGALSSYNEQFF. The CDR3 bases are TGTGCCAGCATGGCTAGCGGGGCTCTGAGCTCCTACAATGAGCAGTTCTTC.

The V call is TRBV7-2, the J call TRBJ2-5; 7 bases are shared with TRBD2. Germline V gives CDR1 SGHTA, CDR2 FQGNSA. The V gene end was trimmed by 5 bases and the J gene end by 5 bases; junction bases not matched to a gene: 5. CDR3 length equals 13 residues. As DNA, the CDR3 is TGTGCCAGCAGCCAGTGGGGGGGGGAGACCCAGTACTTC. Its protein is CASSQWGGETQYF.

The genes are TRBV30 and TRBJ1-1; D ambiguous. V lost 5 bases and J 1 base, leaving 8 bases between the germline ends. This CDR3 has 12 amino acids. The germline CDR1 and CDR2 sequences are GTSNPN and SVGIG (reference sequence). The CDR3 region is CAWGRSNTEAFF. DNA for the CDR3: TGTGCCTGGGGTAGGTCGAACACTGAAGCTTTCTTT.

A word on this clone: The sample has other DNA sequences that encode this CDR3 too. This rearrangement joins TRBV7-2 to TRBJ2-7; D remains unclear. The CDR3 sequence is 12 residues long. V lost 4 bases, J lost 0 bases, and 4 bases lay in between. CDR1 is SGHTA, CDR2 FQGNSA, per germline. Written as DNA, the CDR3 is TGTGCCAGCAGCTCTAGCTCCTACGAGCAGTACTTC. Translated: CASSSSSYEQYF. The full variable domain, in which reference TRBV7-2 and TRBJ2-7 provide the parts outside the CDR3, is GAGVSQSPSNKVTEKGKDVELRCDPISGHTALYWYRQSLGQGLEFLIYFQGNSAPDKSGLPSDRFSAERTGGSVSTLTIQRTQQEDSAVYLCASSSSSYEQYFGPGTRLTVT.

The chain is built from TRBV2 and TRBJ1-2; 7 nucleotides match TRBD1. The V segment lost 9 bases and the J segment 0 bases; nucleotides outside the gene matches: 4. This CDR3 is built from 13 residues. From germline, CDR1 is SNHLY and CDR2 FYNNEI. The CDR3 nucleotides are TGTGCCAGGCTACAGGGGCCTAACTATGGCTACACCTTC. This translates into CARLQGPNYGYTF. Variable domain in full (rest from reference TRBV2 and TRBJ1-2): EPEVTQTPSHQVTQMGQEVILRCVPISNHLYFYWYRQILGQKVEFLVSFYNNEISEKSEIFDDQFSVERPDGSNFTLKIRSTKLEDSAMYFCARLQGPNYGYTFGSGTRLTVV.

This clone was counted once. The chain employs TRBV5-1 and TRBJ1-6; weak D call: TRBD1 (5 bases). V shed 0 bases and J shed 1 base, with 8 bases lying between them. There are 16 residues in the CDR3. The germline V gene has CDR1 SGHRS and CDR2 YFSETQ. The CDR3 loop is CASSLDGGSYNSPLHF. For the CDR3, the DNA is TGCGCCAGCAGCTTGGATGGGGGGTCCTATAATTCACCCCTCCACTTT.

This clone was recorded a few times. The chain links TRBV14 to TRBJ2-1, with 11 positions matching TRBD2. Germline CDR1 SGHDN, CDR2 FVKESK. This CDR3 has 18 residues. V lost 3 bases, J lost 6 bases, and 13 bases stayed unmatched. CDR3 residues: CASSQLKGLAERGNEQFF. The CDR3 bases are TGTGCCAGCAGCCAGCTCAAGGGACTAGCGGAGAGGGGCAATGAGCAGTTCTTC.

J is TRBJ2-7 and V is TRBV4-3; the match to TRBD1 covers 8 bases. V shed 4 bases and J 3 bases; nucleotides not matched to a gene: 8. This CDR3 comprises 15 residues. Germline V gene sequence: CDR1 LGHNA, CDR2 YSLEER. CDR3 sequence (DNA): TGCGCCAGCAGCCCCGACAGGGGCCGGGACTACGAGCAGTACTTC. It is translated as CASSPDRGRDYEQYF.

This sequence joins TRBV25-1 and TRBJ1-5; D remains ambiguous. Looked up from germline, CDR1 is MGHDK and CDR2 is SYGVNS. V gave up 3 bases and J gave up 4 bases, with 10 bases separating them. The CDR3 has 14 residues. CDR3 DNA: TGTGCCAGCAGTGAGCCCGGACCGAATCAGCCCCAGCATTTT. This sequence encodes CASSEPGPNQPQHF.

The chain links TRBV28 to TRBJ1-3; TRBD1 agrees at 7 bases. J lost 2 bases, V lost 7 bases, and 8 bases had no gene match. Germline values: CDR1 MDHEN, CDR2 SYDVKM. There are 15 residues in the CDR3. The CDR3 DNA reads TGTGCCAGCACCTCCGGCGGGACAGCTGGAAACACCATATATTTT. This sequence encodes CASTSGGTAGNTIYF.

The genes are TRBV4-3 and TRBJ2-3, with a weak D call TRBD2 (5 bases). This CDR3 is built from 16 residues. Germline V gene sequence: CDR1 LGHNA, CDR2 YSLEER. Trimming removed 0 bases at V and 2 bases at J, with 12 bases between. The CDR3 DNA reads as TGCGCCAGCAGCCAAGATCCCGTCGGGGACACAGATACGCAGTATTTT. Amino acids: CASSQDPVGDTDTQYF.